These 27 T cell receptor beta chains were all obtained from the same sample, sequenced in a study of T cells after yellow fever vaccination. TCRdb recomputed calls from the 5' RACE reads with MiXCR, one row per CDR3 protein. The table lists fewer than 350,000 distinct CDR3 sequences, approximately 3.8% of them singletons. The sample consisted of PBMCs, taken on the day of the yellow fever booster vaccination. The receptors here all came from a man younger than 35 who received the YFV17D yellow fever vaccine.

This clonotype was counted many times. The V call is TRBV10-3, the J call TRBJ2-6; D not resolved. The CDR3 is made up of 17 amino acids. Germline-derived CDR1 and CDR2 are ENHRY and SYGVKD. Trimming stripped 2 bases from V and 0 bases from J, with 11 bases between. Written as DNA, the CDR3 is TGTGCCATCAGTGAGATTCGACGGATCTCTGGGGCCAACGTCCTGACTTTC. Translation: CAISEIRRISGANVLTF.

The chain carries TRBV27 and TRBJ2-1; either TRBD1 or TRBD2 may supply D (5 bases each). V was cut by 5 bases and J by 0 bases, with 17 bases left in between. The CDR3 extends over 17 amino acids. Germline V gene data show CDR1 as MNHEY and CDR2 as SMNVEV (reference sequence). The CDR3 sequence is CASSQAWDPISYNEQFF. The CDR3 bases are TGTGCCAGCAGTCAGGCCTGGGACCCCATCTCCTACAATGAGCAGTTCTTC.

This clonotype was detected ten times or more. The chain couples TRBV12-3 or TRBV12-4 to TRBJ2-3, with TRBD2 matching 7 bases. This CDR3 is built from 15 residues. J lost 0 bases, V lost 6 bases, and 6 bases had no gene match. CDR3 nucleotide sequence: TGTGCCAGCAGGCCTCGGGGGGATAGCACAGATACGCAGTATTTT. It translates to CASRPRGDSTDTQYF.

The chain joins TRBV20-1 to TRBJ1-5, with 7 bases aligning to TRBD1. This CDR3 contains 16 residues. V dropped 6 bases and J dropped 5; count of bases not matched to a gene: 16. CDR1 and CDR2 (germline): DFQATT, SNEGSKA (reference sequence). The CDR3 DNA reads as TGCAGTGCCCGGAGGACAGGAGTAGGCCTTGATCAGCCCCAGCATTTT. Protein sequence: CSARRTGVGLDQPQHF.

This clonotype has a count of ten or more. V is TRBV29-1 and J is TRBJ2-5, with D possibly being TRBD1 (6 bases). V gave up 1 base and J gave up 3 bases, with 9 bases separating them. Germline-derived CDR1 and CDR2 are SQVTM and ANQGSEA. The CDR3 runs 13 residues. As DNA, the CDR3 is TGCAGCGTTGAAGGTGGGGGCGAAGAGACCCAGTACTTC. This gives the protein CSVEGGGEETQYF.

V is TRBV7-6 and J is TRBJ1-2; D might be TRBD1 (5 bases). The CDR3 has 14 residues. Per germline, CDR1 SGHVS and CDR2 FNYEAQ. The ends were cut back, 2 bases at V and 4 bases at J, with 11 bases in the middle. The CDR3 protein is CASSLFPGLYGYTF. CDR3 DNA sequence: TGTGCCAGCAGCTTATTCCCAGGGCTCTATGGCTACACCTTC. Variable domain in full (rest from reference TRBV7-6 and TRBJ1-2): GAGVSQSPRYKVTKRGQDVALRCDPISGHVSLYWYRQALGQGPEFLTYFNYEAQQDKSGLPNDRFSAERPEGSISTLTIQRTEQRDSAMYRCASSLFPGLYGYTFGSGTRLTVV.

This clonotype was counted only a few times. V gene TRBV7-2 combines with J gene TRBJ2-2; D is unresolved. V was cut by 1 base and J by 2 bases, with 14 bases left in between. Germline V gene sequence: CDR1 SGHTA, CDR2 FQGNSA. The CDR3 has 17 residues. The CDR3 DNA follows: TGTGCCAGCAGCTTAGTTAGGTTATCGACAAACACCGGGGAGCTGTTTTTT. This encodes CASSLVRLSTNTGELFF.

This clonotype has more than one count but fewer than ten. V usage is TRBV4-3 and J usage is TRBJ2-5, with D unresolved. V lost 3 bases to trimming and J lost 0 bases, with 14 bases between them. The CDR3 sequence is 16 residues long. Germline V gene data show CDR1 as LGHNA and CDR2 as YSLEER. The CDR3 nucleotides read TGCGCCAGCAGCCAGGGGTTCCCGTCCCACCAAGAGACCCAGTACTTC. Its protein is CASSQGFPSHQETQYF.

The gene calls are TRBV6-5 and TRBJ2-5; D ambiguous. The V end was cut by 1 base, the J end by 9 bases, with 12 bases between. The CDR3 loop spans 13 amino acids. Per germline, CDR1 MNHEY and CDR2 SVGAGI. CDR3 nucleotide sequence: TGTGCCAGCAGTTACTTAGAAGGATCGGCCCAGTACTTC. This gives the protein CASSYLEGSAQYF.

CDR3 in DNA: TGTGCCAGCAGTGAACTTGCAACTAATGAAAAACTGTTTTTT. Translated: CASSELATNEKLFF. The chain joins TRBV6-5 to TRBJ1-4; D is uncertain. The CDR3 runs to 14 residues. V was trimmed by 5 bases and J by 0 bases, leaving 7 bases between them. Germline CDR1 MNHEY, CDR2 SVGAGI.

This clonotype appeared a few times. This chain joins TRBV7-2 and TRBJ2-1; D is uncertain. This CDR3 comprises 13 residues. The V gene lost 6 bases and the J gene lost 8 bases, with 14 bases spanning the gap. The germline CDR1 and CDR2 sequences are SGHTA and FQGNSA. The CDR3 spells CASRIAASYEQFF. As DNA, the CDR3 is TGTGCCAGCAGAATCGCAGCGAGTTATGAGCAGTTCTTC.

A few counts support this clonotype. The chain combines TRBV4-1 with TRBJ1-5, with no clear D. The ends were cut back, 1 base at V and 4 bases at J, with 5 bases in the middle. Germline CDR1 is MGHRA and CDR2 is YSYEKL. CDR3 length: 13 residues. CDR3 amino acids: CASSQVANQPQHF. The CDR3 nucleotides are TGCGCCAGCAGCCAAGTAGCAAATCAGCCCCAGCATTTT.

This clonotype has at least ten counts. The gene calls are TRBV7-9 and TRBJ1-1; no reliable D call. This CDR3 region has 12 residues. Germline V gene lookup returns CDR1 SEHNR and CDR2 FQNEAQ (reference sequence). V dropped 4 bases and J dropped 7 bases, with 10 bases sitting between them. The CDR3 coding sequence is TGTGCCAGCAGCTACCTCCGGGGTGAAGCTTTCTTT. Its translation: CASSYLRGEAFF.

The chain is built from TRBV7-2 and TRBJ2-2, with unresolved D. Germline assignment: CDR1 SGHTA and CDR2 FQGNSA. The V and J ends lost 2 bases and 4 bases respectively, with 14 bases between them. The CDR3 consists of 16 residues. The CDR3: CASSLKPGSVTGELFF. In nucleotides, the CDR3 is TGTGCCAGCAGCTTAAAGCCCGGCTCGGTCACCGGGGAGCTGTTTTTT.

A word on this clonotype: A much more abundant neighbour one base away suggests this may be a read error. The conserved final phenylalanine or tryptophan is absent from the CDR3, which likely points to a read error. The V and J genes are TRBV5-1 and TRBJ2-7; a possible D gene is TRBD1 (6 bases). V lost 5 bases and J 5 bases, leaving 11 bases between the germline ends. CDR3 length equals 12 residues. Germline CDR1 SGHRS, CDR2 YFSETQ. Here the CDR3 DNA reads TGCGCCAGCAGTCCAGAGGGGGACGAGCAGTACCTC. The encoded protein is CASSPEGDEQYL.

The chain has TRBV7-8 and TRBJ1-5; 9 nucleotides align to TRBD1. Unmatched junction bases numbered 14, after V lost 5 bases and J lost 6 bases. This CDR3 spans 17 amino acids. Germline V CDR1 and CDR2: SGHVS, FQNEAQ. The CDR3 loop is CASSHLAGTGWIQPQHF. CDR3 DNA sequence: TGTGCCAGCAGCCATCTTGCTGGGACAGGGTGGATTCAGCCCCAGCATTTT.

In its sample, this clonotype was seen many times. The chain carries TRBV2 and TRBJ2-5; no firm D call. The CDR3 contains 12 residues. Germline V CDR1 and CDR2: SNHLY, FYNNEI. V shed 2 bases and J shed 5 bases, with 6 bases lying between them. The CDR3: CASSERAETQYF. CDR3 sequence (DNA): TGTGCCAGCAGTGAACGAGCCGAGACCCAGTACTTC.

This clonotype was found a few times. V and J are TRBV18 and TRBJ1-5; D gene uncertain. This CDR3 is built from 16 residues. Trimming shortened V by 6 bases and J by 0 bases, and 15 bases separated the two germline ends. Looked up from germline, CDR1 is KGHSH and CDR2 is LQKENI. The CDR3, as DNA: TGTGCCAGCTCGGCAAGAGACGGGTATAGCAATCAGCCCCAGCATTTT. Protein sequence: CASSARDGYSNQPQHF.

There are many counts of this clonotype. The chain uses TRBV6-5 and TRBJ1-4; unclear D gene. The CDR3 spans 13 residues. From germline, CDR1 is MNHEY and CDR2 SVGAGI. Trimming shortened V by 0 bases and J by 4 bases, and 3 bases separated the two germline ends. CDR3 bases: TGTGCCAGCAGTTACTCCCGTAATGAAAAACTGTTTTTT. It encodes CASSYSRNEKLFF.

CDR3 in amino acids: CASSLEGGRNYGYTF. DNA for the CDR3: TGTGCCAGCAGCTTAGAGGGGGGAAGAAACTATGGCTACACCTTC. V and J are TRBV11-2 and TRBJ1-2, with D tentatively TRBD1 (5 bases). The germline V and J ends were trimmed by 0 bases and 2 bases, with 10 bases remaining between them. The germline V gene encodes CDR1 SGHAT and CDR2 FQNNGV. This CDR3 is built from 15 residues. Variable domain in full (rest from reference TRBV11-2 and TRBJ1-2): EAGVAQSPRYKIIEKRQSVAFWCNPISGHATLYWYQQILGQGPKLLIQFQNNGVVDDSQLPKDRFSAERLKGVDSTLKIQPAKLEDSAVYLCASSLEGGRNYGYTFGSGTRLTVV.

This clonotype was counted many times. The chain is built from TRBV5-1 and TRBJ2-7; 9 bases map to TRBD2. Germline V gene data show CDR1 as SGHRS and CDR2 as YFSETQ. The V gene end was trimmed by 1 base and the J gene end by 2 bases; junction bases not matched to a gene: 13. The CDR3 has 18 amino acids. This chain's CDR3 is CASSLLPRVAGDAYEQYF. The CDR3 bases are TGCGCCAGCAGCTTGCTTCCACGCGTAGCGGGGGACGCCTACGAGCAGTACTTC.

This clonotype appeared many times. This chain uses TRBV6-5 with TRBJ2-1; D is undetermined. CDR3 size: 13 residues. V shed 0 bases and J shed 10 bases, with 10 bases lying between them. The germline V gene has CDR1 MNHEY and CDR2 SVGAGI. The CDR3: CASSYSRVREQFF. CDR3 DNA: TGTGCCAGCAGTTACTCGAGAGTCAGGGAGCAGTTCTTC.

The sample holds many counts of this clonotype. CDR3 bases: TGTGCCAGCAGTTTACCCAGTCGCGCTTCAGGTGCGCAGTTCTTC. This sequence encodes CASSLPSRASGAQFF. This rearrangement joins TRBV28 to TRBJ2-1, with D hard to call. V was cut by 2 bases and J by 12 bases, with 20 bases left in between. Looked up from germline, CDR1 is MDHEN and CDR2 is SYDVKM. This CDR3 comprises 15 residues.

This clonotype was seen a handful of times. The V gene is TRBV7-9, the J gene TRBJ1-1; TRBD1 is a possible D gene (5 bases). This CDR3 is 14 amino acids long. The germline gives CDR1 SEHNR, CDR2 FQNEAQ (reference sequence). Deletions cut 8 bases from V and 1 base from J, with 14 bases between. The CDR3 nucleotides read TGTGCCAGCCCCCCCAGGGACGGGAACACTGAAGCTTTCTTT. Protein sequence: CASPPRDGNTEAFF.

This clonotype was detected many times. The CDR3 protein is CASKEGLPYNEQFF. DNA of the CDR3: TGTGCCAGCAAGGAGGGACTTCCGTACAATGAGCAGTTCTTC. The chain joins TRBV27 to TRBJ2-1; D perhaps matches TRBD2 (6 bases). CDR1 MNHEY and CDR2 SMNVEV come from the germline V gene (reference sequence). The V end lost 7 bases, the J end lost 4 bases, and 14 bases lay between the germline ends. The CDR3 consists of 14 residues.

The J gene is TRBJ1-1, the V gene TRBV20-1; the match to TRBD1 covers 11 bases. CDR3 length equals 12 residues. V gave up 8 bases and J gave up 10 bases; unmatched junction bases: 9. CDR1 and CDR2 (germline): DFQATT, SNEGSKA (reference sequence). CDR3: CSITDRGHGAFF. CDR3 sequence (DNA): TGCAGTATAACGGACAGGGGGCATGGAGCTTTCTTT.

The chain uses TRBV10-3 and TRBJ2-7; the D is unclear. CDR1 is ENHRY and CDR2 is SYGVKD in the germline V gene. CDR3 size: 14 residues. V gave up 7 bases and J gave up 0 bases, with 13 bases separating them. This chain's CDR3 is CAIKKGPDSYEQYF. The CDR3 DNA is TGTGCCATCAAAAAAGGACCGGACTCCTACGAGCAGTACTTC.